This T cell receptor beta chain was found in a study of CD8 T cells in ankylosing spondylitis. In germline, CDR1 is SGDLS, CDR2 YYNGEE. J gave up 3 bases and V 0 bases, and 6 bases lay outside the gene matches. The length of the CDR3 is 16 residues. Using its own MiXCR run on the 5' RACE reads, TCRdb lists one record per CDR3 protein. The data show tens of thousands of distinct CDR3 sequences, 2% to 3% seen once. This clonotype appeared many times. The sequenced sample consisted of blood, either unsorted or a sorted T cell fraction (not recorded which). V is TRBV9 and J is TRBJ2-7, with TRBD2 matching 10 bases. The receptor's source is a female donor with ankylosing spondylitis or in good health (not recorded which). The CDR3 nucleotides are TGTGCCAGCAGCGTAGATTTTTCTAGCGGGAGCTACGAGCAGTACTTC. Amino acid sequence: CASSVDFSSGSYEQYF.